One T cell receptor (beta chain) is described in this entry. Its target is not known. The junction departs from germline at one end; a sequencing error may be responsible. The data originate from a study of T cell responses to AZD1222 COVID-19 vaccine. Regarding the study as a whole: Spike-specific TCR breadth rose after two AZD1222 doses, and depth rose as well. Across the whole spike, CD4 TCRs peaked at regions 160-218 and 743-854. Epitopes outside B.1.351 and B.1.1.7 mutated regions reportedly drew nearly half of spike TCRs. Only a handful of individuals given AZD1222 were seropositive at baseline.

The CDR3 length is 15 residues. Germline-derived CDR1 and CDR2 are LGHNA and YNFKEQ. Assay: immunoSEQ multiplex PCR; the TCRdb copy retains only in-frame clones and omits some. The profile shows approximately 110,000 clones, approximately 90% of them singletons. The V call is TRBV4-2, the J call TRBJ2-1; D unclear. Sequencing used peripheral blood, obtained on day 0 of AZD1222 vaccination. The source of this sequence is an adult in good health. CDR3 DNA: TGTGCCAGCAGCCAAGATCGTGTGTCCTCCAATGAGCAGTTCTTC. Protein sequence: CASSQDRVSSNEQFF.